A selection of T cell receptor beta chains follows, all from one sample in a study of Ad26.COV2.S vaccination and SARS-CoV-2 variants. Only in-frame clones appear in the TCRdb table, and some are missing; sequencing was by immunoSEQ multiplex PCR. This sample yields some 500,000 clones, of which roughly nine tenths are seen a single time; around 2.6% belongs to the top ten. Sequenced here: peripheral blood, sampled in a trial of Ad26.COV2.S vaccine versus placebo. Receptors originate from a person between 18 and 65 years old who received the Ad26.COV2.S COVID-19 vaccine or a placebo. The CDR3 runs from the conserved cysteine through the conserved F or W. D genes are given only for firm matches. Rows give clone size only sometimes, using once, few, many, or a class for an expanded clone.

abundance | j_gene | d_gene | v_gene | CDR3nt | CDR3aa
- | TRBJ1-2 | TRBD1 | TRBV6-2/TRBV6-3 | TGTGCCAGCAGTTCACAGGGGCCGCGGATGGGTGGCTACACCTTC | CASSSQGPRMGGYTF
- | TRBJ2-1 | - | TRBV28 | TGTGCCAGCAGTTCCCAGGGACCGAGCTCCTACAATGAGCAGTTCTTC | CASSSQGPSSYNEQFF
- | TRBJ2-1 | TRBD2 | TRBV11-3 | TGTGCCACTCTGGCGGGAGGATACAATGAGCAGTTCTTC | CATLAGGYNEQFF
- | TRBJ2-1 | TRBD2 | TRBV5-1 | TGCGCCAGCAGCTTGACTAGCGGGGTTTACAATGAGCAGTTCTTC | CASSLTSGVYNEQFF
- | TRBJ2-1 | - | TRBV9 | TGTGCCAGCGGCCCTTTGGGGGCGCGTCGGAATGAGCAGTTCTTC | CASGPLGARRNEQFF
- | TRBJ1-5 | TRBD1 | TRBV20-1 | TGCAGTGCTAGTCCCGGACAGGGGTTCAATCAGCCCCAGCATTTT | CSASPGQGFNQPQHF
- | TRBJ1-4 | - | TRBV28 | TGTGCCAGCAGTTCTAATGAAAAACTGTTTTTT | CASSSNEKLFF
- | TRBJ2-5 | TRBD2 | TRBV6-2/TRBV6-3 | TGTGCCAGCAGTGCTCCCGGGACTAGCTTTCAAGAGACCCAGTACTTC | CASSAPGTSFQETQYF
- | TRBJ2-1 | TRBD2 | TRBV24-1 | TGTGCCACTAGAACTAGCGGGAGCGGGGATGAGCAGTTCTTC | CATRTSGSGDEQFF
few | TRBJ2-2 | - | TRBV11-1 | TGTGCCAGCAGCTTCGGAGTGGGCACCGGGGAGCTGTTTTTT | CASSFGVGTGELFF
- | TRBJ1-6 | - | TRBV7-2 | TGTGCCAGCAGCCAAACCATCACAAGCCCCTCACCCCTCCACTTT | CASSQTITSPSPLHF
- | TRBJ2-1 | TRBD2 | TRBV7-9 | TGTGCCAGCAGCTCCTTCCTAGCGGGAGGGTATGAGCAGTTCTTC | CASSSFLAGGYEQFF
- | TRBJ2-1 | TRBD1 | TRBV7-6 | TGTGCCAGCAGCTGGTTGGGACAGGGAAGAGAGCAGTTCTTC | CASSWLGQGREQFF
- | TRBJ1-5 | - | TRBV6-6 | TGTGCCAGCGAAGGGACTAATAGCAATCAGCCCCAGCATTTT | CASEGTNSNQPQHF
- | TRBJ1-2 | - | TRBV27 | TGTGCCAGCAGTTTAACCGTTCTTGCAGAGGATGGCTACACCTTC | CASSLTVLAEDGYTF
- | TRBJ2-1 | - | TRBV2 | TGTGCCAGCAGTGAAAACACGCCCCAAGGGGGGCAGTTGGATGAGCAGTTCTTC | CASSENTPQGGQLDEQFF
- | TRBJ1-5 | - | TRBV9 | TGTGCCAGCAGCGTGGACAGCCTCAATCAGCCCCAGCATTTT | CASSVDSLNQPQHF
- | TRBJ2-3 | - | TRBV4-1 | TGCGCCAGCAGCGAGACAGGCAGCACAGATACGCAGTATTTT | CASSETGSTDTQYF